This T cell receptor (beta chain) was recovered during a study of blood T cell repertoires in COVID-19. The CDR3 contains 14 residues. The V gene's germline CDR1 is SGHKS and CDR2 YYEKEE (reference sequence). Trimming took 4 bases from V and 4 from J; bases not matched to a gene: 6. Data came from immunoSEQ multiplex PCR; TCRdb stores just in-frame clones and leaves some out. The repertoire holds 250,000 to 350,000 clones, with around 87% as singletons. A single count supports this clone. This chain uses TRBV5-5 with TRBJ1-2, with 8 bases fitting TRBD1. The clonotype comes from a woman aged 50 to 65 with active or convalescent COVID-19. The sample consisted of peripheral blood. CDR3 coding DNA: TGTGCCAGCAGCGAGTGGACAGGGATCTATGGCTACACCTTC. It encodes CASSEWTGIYGYTF.